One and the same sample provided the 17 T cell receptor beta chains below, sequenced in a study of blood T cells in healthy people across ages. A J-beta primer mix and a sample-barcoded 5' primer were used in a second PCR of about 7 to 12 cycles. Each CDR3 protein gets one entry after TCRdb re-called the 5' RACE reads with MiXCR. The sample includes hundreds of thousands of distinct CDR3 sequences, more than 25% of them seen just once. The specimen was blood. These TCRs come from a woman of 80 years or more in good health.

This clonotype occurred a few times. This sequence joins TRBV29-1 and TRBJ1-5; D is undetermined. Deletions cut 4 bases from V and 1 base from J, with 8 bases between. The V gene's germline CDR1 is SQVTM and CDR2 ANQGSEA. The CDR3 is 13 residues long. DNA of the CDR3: TGCAGCGTTGGCGGGGTGAGCAATCAGCCCCAGCATTTT. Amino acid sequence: CSVGGVSNQPQHF.

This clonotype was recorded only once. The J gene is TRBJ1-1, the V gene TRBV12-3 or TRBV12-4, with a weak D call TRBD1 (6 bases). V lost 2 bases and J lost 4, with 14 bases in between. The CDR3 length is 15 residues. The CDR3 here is CASSLRGGGATEAFF. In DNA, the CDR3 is TGTGCCAGCAGTTTAAGGGGTGGGGGGGCCACTGAAGCTTTCTTT.

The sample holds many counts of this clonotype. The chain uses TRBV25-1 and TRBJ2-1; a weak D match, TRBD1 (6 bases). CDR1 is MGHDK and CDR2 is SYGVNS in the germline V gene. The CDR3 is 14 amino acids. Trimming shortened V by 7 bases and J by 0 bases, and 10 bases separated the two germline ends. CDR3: CASTKGGSYNEQFF. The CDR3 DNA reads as TGTGCCAGCACCAAAGGGGGCTCCTACAATGAGCAGTTCTTC.

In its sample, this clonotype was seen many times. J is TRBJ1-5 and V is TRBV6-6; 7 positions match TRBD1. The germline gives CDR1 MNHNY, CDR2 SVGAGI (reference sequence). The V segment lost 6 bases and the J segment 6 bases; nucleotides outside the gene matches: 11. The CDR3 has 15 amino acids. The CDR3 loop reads CASSPPQGVGQPQHF. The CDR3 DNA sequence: TGTGCCAGCAGCCCACCCCAGGGGGTGGGTCAGCCCCAGCATTTT.

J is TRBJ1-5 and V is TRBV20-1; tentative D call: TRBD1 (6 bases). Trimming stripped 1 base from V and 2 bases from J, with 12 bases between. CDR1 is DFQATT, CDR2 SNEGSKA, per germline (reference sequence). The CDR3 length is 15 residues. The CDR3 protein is CSARVSRGGNQPQHF. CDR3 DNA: TGCAGTGCTAGAGTGTCCAGGGGAGGCAATCAGCCCCAGCATTTT.

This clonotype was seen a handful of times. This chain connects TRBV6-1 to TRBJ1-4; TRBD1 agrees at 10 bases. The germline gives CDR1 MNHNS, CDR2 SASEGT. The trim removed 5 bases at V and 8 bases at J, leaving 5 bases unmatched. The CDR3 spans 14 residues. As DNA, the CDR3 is TGTGCCAGCAGTAAACCGGGACAGGGGGAAAAACTGTTTTTT. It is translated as CASSKPGQGEKLFF.

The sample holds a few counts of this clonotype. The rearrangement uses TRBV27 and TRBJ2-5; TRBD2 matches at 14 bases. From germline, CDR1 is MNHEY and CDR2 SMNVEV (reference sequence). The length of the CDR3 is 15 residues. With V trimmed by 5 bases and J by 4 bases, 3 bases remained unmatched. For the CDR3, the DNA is TGTGCCAGCAGTCCTGGGACTAGCGGGAGAGAGACCCAGTACTTC. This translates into CASSPGTSGRETQYF.

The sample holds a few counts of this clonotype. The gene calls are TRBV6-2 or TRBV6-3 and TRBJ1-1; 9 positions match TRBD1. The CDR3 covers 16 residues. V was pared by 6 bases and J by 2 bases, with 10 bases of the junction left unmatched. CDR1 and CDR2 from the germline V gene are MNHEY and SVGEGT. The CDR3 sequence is CASRPTTGGYNTEAFF. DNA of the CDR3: TGTGCCAGCAGACCAACGACAGGGGGATACAACACTGAAGCTTTCTTT.

CDR3 amino acids: CASSYSGGTPYPLTVEQYF. The CDR3 coding sequence is TGTGCCAGCAGTTACTCGGGCGGGACCCCTTACCCACTTACAGTTGAGCAGTACTTC. The chain carries TRBV6-2 or TRBV6-3 and TRBJ2-5, with D perhaps matching TRBD2 (6 bases). With 0 bases removed from V and 11 bases from J, the gap between germline ends came to 31 bases. This CDR3 region has 19 residues. CDR1 MNHEY and CDR2 SVGEGT come from the germline V gene.

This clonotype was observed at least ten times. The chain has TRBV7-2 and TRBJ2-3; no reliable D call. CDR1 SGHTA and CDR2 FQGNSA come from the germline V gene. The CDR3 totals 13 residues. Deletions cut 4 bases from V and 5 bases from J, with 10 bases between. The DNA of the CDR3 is TGTGCCAGCAGCTCCCTAGTGATAGATACGCAGTATTTT. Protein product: CASSSLVIDTQYF.

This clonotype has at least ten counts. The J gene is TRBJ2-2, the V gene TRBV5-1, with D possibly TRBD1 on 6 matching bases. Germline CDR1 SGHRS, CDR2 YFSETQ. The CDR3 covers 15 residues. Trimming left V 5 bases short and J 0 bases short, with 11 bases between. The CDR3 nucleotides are TGCGCCAGCAGTCCGGACAGATCGAACACCGGGGAGCTGTTTTTT. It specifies CASSPDRSNTGELFF.

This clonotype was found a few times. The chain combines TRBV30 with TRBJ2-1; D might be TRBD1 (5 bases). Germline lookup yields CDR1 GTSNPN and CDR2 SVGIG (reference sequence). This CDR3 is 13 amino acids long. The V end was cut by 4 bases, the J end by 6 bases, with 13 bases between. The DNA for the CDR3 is TGTGCCTGGAACCCCAGGGTCCTCAATGAGCAGTTCTTC. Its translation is CAWNPRVLNEQFF.

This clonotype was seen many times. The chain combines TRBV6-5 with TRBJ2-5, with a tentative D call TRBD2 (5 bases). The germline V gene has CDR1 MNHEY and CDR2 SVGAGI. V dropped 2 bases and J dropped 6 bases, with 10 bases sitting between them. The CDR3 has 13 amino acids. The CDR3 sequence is CASSYRGMKTQYF. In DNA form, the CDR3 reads TGTGCCAGCAGTTACCGGGGAATGAAGACCCAGTACTTC.

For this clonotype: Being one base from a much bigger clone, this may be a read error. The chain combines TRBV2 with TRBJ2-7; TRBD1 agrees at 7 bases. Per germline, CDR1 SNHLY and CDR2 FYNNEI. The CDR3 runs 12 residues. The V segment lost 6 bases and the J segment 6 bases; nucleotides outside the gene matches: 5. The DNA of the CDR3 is TGTGCCAGCAGCACAGACAGGGCCGAGCAGTACTTC. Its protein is CASSTDRAEQYF.

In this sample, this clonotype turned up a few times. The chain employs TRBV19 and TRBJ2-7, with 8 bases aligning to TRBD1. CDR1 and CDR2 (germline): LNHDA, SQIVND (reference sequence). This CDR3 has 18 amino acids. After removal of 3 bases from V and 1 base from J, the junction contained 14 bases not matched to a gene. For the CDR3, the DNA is TGTGCCAGTAGTATCGGGTGGATTCAGGGGGCGAGGTCCTACGAGCAGTACTTC. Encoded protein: CASSIGWIQGARSYEQYF.

The CDR3 protein is CASTDRMTGELFF. CDR3 nucleotide sequence: TGTGCCAGCACCGACAGGATGACCGGGGAGCTGTTTTTT. The chain carries TRBV6-5 and TRBJ2-2, with D possibly being TRBD1 (6 bases). The CDR3 spans 13 residues. Germline V gene sequence: CDR1 MNHEY, CDR2 SVGAGI. V gave up 7 bases and J gave up 5 bases, with 11 bases separating them.

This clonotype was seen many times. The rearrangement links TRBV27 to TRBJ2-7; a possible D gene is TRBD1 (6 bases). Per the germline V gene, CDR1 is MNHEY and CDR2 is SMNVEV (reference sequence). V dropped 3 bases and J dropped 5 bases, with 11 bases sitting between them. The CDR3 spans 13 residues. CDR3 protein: CASSLHRAHEQYF. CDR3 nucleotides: TGTGCCAGCAGTTTGCACAGGGCCCACGAGCAGTACTTC.